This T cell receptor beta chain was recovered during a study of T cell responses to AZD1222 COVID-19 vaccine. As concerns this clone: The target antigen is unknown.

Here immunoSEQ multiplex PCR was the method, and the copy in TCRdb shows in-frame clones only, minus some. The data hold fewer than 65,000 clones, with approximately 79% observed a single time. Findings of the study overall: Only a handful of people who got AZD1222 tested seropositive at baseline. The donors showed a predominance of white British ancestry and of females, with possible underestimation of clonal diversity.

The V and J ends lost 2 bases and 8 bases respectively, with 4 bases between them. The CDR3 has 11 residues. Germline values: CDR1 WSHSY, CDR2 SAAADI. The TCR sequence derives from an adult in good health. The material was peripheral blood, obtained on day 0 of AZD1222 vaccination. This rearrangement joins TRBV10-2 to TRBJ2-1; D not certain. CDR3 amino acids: CASSERDEQFF. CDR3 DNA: TGCGCCAGCAGTGAGAGGGATGAGCAGTTCTTC.